Included here is one TCR beta chain sequence, with context. The data derive from a study of CD8+CD57+ T cells in acquired aplastic anemia. Whole-study context: Around 10 million reads were obtained on average for healthy donor CD4+ cells.

The V gene lost 8 bases and the J gene lost 8 bases, with 7 bases spanning the gap. Germline CDR1 reads SNHLY; CDR2 reads FYNNEI. The CDR3 loop spans 10 amino acids. TCR beta VDJ and CDR3 were profiled, and genomic DNA was the template. TCRdb reprocessed the reads via MiXCR and lists one record per CDR3 protein. The top ten clones hold around 28% of a sample with about 210,000 distinct CDR3 sequences, 61% of them seen once. This clonotype was obtained from a human donor in good health. Sequenced material: sorted CD4+, CD8+, or CD8+CD57+ T cells (not recorded which) from PBMCs. The chain links TRBV2 to TRBJ2-1; D is perhaps TRBD2 (6 bases). This CDR3 reads CASGGYEQFF. The DNA of the CDR3 is TGTGCCAGCGGGGGGTATGAGCAGTTCTTC.